This entry concerns a single T cell receptor (beta chain). Its antigen is unknown. The data belong to a study of vaccination effects on CD4 cells after COVID-19. Culture proceeded for approximately 10 days, and CD4+ T cells were then isolated. Profiled with immunoSEQ multiplex PCR; TCRdb holds only in-frame clones, not every one. The sample lists roughly 30,000 clones, 70% to 80% occurring once. The CDR3 contains 15 residues. V lost 2 bases and J 1 base, leaving 11 bases between the germline ends. The germline V gene encodes CDR1 SGHVS and CDR2 FNYEAQ. The source was CD4+ T cells from PBMCs cultured without peptide, collected before COVID-19 vaccination. The V and J genes are TRBV7-6 and TRBJ1-1; D unresolved. The receptor was derived from a human donor who received a COVID-19 vaccine. The CDR3 nucleotides are TGTGCCAGCAGCTTATGGACGGCTGAGAACACTGAAGCTTTCTTT. As protein: CASSLWTAENTEAFF.